This T cell receptor beta chain was recorded in a study of blood T cell repertoires in COVID-19. Study-wide background: COVID-19 samples collected from the United States, Italy and Spain covered acute and convalescent phases. PBMCs, B-cell-depleted T cells, or T cells were the source of the cDNA or gDNA that made up the material.

In the authors' workflow: Amplifying reference gene primers gave estimates of nucleated cell counts. Measured with immunoSEQ multiplex PCR; TCRdb has only the in-frame clones, and not every one. V and J calls and clone size are those listed in that table; D and trimming were worked out from the DNA. This table has hundreds of thousands of clones, around 89% appearing once. Germline assignment: CDR1 SGHTA and CDR2 FQGNSA. The CDR3 loop spans 17 amino acids. With V trimmed by 3 bases and J by 5 bases, 6 bases remained unmatched. The sequence derives from a woman aged 25 to 39 with acute or convalescent COVID-19. The chain employs TRBV7-2 and TRBJ2-3, with 15 bases identical to TRBD2. Sequencing used peripheral blood. Here the CDR3 DNA reads TGTGCCAGCAGCTTCCTATGGACTAGCGGGGGGGGAGATACGCAGTATTTT. Its translation is CASSFLWTSGGGDTQYF.